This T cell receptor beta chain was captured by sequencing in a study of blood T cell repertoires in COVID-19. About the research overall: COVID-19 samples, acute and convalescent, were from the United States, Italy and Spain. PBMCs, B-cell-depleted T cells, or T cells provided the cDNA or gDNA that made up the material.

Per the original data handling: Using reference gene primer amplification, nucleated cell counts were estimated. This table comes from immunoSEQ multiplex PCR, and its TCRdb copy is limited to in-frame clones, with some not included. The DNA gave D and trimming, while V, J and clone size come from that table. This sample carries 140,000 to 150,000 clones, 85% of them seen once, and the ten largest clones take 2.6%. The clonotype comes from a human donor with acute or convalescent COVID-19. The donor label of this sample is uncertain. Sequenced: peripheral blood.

This CDR3 is CASSQGPSPNEKLFF. The DNA for the CDR3 is TGCGCCAGCAGCCAAGGGCCTTCACCAAATGAAAAACTGTTTTTT. The chain couples TRBV4-1 to TRBJ1-4; D gene uncertain. Trimming removed 1 base at V and 5 bases at J, with 11 bases between. Germline lookup yields CDR1 MGHRA and CDR2 YSYEKL. There are 15 residues in the CDR3.